This T cell receptor beta chain stems from a study of T cell clonality in common variable immunodeficiency. Data came from immunoSEQ multiplex PCR; TCRdb stores just in-frame clones and leaves some out. The sample lists approximately 30,000 clones, none appearing once, the ten largest making up just under 30%. This clone has a handful of counts. Its target is unknown. No CVID subject was ill or on immunomodulatory drugs when sampled. Study outcomes and limitations: Reportedly, TCR beta sequences from common variable immunodeficiency showed fewer deletions and N-nucleotide insertions.

The specimen sequenced was peripheral blood mononuclear cells. The receptor comes from a human donor with common variable immunodeficiency.

The sequenced CDR3 bases are TGTGCCAGCACCATTTTCGGGGGGGCCAGAAATGAG. This gives the protein CASTIFGGARNE. The CDR3 in full is CASTIFGGARNEQFF. This sequence joins TRBV7-9 and TRBJ2-1; 8 nucleotides agree with TRBD2. The CDR3 end lies 3 residues beyond the end of the read and is filled in from the germline J gene. The CDR3 sequence is 15 residues long. The V gene's germline CDR1 is SEHNR and CDR2 FQNEAQ (reference sequence). J gave up 7 bases and V 7 bases, and 12 bases lay outside the gene matches.